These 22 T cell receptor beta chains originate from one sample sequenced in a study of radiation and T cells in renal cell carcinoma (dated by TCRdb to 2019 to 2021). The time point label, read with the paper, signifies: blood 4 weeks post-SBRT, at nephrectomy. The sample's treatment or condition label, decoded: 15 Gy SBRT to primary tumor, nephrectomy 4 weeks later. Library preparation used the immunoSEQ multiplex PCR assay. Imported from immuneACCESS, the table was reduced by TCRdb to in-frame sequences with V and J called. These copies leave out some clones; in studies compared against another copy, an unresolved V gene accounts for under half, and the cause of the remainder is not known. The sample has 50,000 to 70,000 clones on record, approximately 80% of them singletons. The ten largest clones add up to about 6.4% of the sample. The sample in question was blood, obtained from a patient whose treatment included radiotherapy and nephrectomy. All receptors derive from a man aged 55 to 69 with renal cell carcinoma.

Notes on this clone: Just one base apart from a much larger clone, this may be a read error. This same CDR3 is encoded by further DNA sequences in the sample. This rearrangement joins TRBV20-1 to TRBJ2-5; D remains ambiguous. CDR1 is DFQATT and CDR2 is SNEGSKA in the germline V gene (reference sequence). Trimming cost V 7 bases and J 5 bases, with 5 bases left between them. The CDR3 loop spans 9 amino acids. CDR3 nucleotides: TGCAGTGTTGGGGAGACCCAGTACTTC. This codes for CSVGETQYF.

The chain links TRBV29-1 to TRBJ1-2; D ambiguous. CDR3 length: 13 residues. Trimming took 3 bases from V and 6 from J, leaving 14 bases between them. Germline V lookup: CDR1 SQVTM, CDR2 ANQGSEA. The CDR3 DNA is TGCAGCGTTGAGAAAGCATTAACGGATGGCTACACCTTC. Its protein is CSVEKALTDGYTF. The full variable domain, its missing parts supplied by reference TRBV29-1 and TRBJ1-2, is SAVISQKPSRDICQRGTSLTIQCQVDSQVTMMFWYRQQPGQSLTLIATANQGSEATYESGFVIDKFPISRPNLTFSTLTVSNMSPEDSSIYLCSVEKALTDGYTFGSGTRLTVV.

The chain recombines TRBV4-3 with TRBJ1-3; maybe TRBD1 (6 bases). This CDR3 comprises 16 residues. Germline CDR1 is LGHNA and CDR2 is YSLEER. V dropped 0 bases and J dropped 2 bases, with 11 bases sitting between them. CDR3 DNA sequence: TGCGCCAGCAGCCAAGATTGGGGGGGCGCTGGAAACACCATATATTTT. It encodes CASSQDWGGAGNTIYF.

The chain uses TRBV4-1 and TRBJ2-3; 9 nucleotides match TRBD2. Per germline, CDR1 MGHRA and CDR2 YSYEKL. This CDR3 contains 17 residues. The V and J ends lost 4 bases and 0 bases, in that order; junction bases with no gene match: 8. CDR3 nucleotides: TGCGCCAGCAGCCTAGGGGTAGCGGGGGTTAGCACAGATACGCAGTATTTT. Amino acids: CASSLGVAGVSTDTQYF.

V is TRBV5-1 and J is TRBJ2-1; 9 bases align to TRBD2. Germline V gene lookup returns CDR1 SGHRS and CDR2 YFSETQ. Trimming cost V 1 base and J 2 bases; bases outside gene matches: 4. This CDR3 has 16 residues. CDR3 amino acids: CASSLTGLATYNEQFF. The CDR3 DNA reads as TGCGCCAGCAGCTTGACGGGACTAGCCACCTACAATGAGCAGTTCTTC.

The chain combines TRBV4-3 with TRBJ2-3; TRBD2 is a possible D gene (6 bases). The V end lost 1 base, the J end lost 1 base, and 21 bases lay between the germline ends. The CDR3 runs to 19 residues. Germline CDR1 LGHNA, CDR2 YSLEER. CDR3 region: CASSQGRALGGGRTDTQYF. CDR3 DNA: TGCGCCAGCAGCCAAGGAAGGGCTTTGGGAGGAGGGCGCACAGATACGCAGTATTTT.

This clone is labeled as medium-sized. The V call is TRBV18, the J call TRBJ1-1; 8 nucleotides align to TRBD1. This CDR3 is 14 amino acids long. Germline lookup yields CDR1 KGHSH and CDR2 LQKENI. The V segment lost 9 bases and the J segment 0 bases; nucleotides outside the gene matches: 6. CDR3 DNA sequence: TGTGCCAGTTCCCGGGGACAGGTGAACACTGAAGCTTTCTTT. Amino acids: CASSRGQVNTEAFF. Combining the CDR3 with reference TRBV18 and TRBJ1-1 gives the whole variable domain NAGVMQNPRHLVRRRGQEARLRCSPMKGHSHVYWYRQLPEEGLKFMVYLQKENIIDESGMPKERFSAEFPKEGPSILRIQQVVRGDSAAYFCASSRGQVNTEAFFGQGTRLTVV.

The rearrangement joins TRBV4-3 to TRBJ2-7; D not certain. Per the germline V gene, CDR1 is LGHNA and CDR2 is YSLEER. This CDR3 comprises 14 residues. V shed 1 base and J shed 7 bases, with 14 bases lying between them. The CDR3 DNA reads TGCGCCAGCAGCCAAGGACGGGCAACGGCGGAGCAGTACTTC. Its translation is CASSQGRATAEQYF.

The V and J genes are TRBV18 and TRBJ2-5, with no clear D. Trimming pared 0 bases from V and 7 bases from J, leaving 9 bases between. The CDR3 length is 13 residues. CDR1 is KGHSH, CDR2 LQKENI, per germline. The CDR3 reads CASSPPSSGTQYF. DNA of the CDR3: TGTGCCAGCTCACCACCAAGCTCCGGGACCCAGTACTTC.

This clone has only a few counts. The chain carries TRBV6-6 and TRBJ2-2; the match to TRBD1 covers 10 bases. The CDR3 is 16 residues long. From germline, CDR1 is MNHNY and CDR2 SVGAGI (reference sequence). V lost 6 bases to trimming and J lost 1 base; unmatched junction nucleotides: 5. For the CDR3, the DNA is TGTGCCAGCAGGGATGGACAGGGGGTGAACACCGGGGAGCTGTTTTTT. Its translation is CASRDGQGVNTGELFF.

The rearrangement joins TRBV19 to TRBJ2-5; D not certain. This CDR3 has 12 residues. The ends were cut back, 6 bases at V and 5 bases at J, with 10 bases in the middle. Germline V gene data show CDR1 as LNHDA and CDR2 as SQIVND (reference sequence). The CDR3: CASSRVRETQYF. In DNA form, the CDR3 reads TGTGCCAGTAGCCGGGTCCGGGAGACCCAGTACTTC.

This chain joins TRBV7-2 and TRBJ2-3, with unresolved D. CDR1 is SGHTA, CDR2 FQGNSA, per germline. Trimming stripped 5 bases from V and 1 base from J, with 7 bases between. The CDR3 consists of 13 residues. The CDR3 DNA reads TGTGCCAGCAGCCCCGCCCGCACAGATACGCAGTATTTT. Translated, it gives CASSPARTDTQYF.

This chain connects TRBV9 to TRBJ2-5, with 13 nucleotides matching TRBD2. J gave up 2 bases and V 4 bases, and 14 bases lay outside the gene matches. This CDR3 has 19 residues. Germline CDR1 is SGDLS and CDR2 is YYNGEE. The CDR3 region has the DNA TGTGCCAGCAGCTTATCTTTGGGACTAGCGGGAATGGGGCAAGAGACCCAGTACTTC. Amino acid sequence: CASSLSLGLAGMGQETQYF. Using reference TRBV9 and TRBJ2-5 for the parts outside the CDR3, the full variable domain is DSGVTQTPKHLITATGQRVTLRCSPRSGDLSVYWYQQSLDQGLQFLIQYYNGEERAKGNILERFSAQQFPDLHSELNLSSLELGDSALYFCASSLSLGLAGMGQETQYFGPGTRLLVL.

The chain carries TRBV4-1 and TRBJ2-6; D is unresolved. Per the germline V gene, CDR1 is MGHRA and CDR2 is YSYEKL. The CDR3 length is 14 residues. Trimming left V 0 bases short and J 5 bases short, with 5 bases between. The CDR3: CASSQEGWANVLTF. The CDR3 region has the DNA TGCGCCAGCAGCCAAGAGGGCTGGGCCAACGTCCTGACTTTC.

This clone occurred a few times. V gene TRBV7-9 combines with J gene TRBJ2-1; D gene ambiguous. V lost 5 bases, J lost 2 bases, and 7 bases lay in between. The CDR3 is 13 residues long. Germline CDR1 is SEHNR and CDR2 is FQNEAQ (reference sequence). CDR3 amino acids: CASSPPTYNEQFF. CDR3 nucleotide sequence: TGTGCCAGCAGCCCCCCTACCTACAATGAGCAGTTCTTC.

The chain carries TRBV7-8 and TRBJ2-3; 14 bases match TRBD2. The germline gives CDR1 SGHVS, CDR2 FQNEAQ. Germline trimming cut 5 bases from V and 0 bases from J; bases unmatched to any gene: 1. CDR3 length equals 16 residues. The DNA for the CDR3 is TGTGCCAGCAGCGGGACTAGCGGGAGTAGCACAGATACGCAGTATTTT. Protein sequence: CASSGTSGSSTDTQYF.

CDR3 DNA: TGCGCCAGCAGCCTAAGGACAGGGGGGGCCGGGGAGCTGTTTTTT. It translates to CASSLRTGGAGELFF. The gene calls are TRBV5-1 and TRBJ2-2; 10 nucleotides align to TRBD1. V lost 4 bases, J lost 6 bases, and 6 bases stayed unmatched. The CDR3 is 15 residues long. The germline gives CDR1 SGHRS, CDR2 YFSETQ.

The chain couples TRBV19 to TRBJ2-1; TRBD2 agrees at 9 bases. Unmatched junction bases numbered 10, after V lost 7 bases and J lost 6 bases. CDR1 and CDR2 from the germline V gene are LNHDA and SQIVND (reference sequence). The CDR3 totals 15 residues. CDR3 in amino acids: CASTQRGARSNEQFF. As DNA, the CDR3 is TGTGCCAGTACCCAGCGGGGGGCAAGGTCCAATGAGCAGTTCTTC.

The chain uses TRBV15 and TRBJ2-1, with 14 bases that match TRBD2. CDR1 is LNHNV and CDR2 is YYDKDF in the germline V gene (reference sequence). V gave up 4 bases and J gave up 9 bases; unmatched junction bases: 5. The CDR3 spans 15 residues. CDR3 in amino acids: CATSNWGLAGAEQFF. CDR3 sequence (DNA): TGTGCCACCAGCAACTGGGGACTAGCGGGGGCTGAGCAGTTCTTC.

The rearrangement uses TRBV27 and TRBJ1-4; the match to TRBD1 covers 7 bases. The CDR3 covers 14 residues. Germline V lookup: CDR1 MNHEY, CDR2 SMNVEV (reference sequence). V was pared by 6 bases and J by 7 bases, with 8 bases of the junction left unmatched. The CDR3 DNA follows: TGTGCCAGCAGAGGACAGGTGGCAAGTGAAAAACTGTTTTTT. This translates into CASRGQVASEKLFF.

The CDR3: CASSADQGMDQPQHF. CDR3 coding DNA: TGTGCCAGCTCAGCGGACCAGGGCATGGATCAGCCCCAGCATTTT. The chain joins TRBV18 to TRBJ1-5; D is possibly TRBD1 (5 bases). Looked up from germline, CDR1 is KGHSH and CDR2 is LQKENI. V lost 5 bases to trimming and J lost 5 bases, with 16 bases between them. The CDR3 has 15 residues.

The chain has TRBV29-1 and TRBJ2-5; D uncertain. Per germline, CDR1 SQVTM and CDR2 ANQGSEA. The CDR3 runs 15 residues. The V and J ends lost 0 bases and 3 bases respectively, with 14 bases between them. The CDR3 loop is CSVEDRNRGKETQYF. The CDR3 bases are TGCAGCGTTGAAGATCGGAACAGAGGAAAAGAGACCCAGTACTTC.